The 14 T cell receptor beta chains given below trace back to one sample, sequenced in a study of T cell clonotyping in hematopoietic cell transplantation. The repertoire was sequenced with immunoSEQ multiplex PCR; TCRdb's copy has only in-frame clones and lacks some. The data show 5,000 to 6,000 clones, around four fifths seen once. Here the sequenced sample was PBMCs, taken 100 days after allogeneic stem cell transplant. All receptors derive from a male patient in his forties or fifties who had an allogeneic stem cell transplant from an unrelated donor, so the T cells may come from the graft donor. Some clones in this sample may be carry-over from other donors' samples.

The rearrangement joins TRBV14 to TRBJ2-1; D unresolved. There are 16 residues in the CDR3. CDR1 is SGHDN, CDR2 FVKESK, per germline. V lost 0 bases, J lost 6 bases, and 15 bases lay in between. CDR3 sequence reads: CASSQELRHTGNEQFF. CDR3 in DNA: TGTGCCAGCAGCCAAGAATTGCGGCACACGGGCAATGAGCAGTTCTTC.

The rearrangement links TRBV6-1 to TRBJ1-4; unclear D gene. The CDR3 consists of 15 residues. Germline CDR1 MNHNS, CDR2 SASEGT. Between the trimmed V and J ends, which lost 2 bases and 8 bases, there was a span of 15 bases. As DNA, the CDR3 is TGTGCCAGCAGTGAAACGTTCGGGGAGGACGAAAAACTGTTTTTT. Amino acid sequence: CASSETFGEDEKLFF.

This chain joins TRBV7-8 and TRBJ2-4, with 8 bases that match TRBD2. Germline V CDR1 and CDR2: SGHVS, FQNEAQ. Trimming at V came to 1 base and at J to 4 bases, leaving 9 bases not matched to a gene. This CDR3 comprises 17 residues. CDR3 region: CASSLGPLGGRKNIQYF. The CDR3 DNA reads TGTGCCAGCAGCTTAGGACCCCTGGGCGGGAGGAAAAACATTCAGTACTTC.

Regarding this clone: A read error may account for a junction end that differs from germline. The CDR3: CASSYSPGVLNSPLHF. The CDR3 DNA is TGCGCCAGCAGTTACTCGCCAGGCGTACTTAATTCACCCCTCCACTTT. The rearrangement links TRBV6-5 to TRBJ1-6; D gene ambiguous. The CDR3 loop spans 16 amino acids. Germline V gene sequence: CDR1 MNHEY, CDR2 SVGAGI.

The chain recombines TRBV5-1 with TRBJ1-1, with unresolved D. V lost 3 bases and J 0 bases, leaving 6 bases between the germline ends. The CDR3 covers 13 residues. Germline CDR1 SGHRS, CDR2 YFSETQ. The CDR3 region is CASSYTVNTEAFF. For the CDR3, the DNA is TGCGCCAGCAGCTATACCGTGAACACTGAAGCTTTCTTT.

The chain has TRBV4-1 and TRBJ1-1, with 8 nucleotides matching TRBD1. Germline CDR1 is MGHRA and CDR2 is YSYEKL. V lost 5 bases to trimming and J lost 5 bases; unmatched junction nucleotides: 4. The CDR3 consists of 13 residues. CDR3 nucleotide sequence: TGCGCCAGCAGCTTGACAGGGGTTACTGAAGCTTTCTTT. Protein: CASSLTGVTEAFF.

V usage is TRBV4-3 and J usage is TRBJ2-1; TRBD2 agrees at 10 bases. The CDR3 is 21 amino acids. Germline CDR1 reads LGHNA; CDR2 reads YSLEER. The J segment lost 2 bases and the V segment lost 0 bases, leaving 16 bases of the junction unmatched. Here the CDR3 reads CASSQDPRLAGAHNPYNEQFF. The CDR3 DNA sequence: TGCGCCAGCAGCCAAGATCCCCGCCTAGCGGGGGCCCACAATCCCTACAATGAGCAGTTCTTC.

The rearrangement links TRBV25-1 to TRBJ2-5, with TRBD1 matching 8 bases. CDR3 length: 14 amino acids. Unmatched junction bases numbered 6, after V lost 8 bases and J lost 1 base. Germline CDR1 is MGHDK and CDR2 is SYGVNS. CDR3 sequence: CASARQGRQETQYF. In nucleotides, the CDR3 is TGTGCCAGCGCCCGACAGGGGCGCCAAGAGACCCAGTACTTC.

The CDR3, as DNA: TGTGCCAGCAGTGAGTCTAGCGGGGTATTAGAGACCCAGTACTTC. Its protein product is CASSESSGVLETQYF. The chain links TRBV27 to TRBJ2-5; 9 nucleotides align to TRBD2. This CDR3 region has 15 residues. V was clipped by 5 bases and J by 4 bases; unmatched bases: 8. The V gene's germline CDR1 is MNHEY and CDR2 SMNVEV (reference sequence).

CDR3 sequence: CAWSVRGSGGTQYF. CDR3 nucleotides: TGTGCCTGGAGTGTACGGGGATCTGGGGGGACCCAGTACTTC. This chain uses TRBV30 with TRBJ2-5; D assignment may be TRBD1 or TRBD2 (5 bases each). The CDR3 spans 14 residues. Germline V gives CDR1 GTSNPN, CDR2 SVGIG (reference sequence). Trimming removed 0 bases from V and 7 bases from J, with 15 bases in between. Full variable domain (remainder filled in from reference TRBV30 and TRBJ2-5): SQTIHQWPATLVQPVGSPLSLECTVEGTSNPNLYWYRQAAGRGLQLLFYSVGIGQISSEVPQNLSASRPQDRQFILSSKKLLLSDSGFYLCAWSVRGSGGTQYFGPGTRLLVL.

The genes are TRBV7-2 and TRBJ2-7; D assignment may be TRBD1 or TRBD2 (7 bases each). The germline gives CDR1 SGHTA, CDR2 FQGNSA. The CDR3 runs to 16 residues. Deletions cut 0 bases from V and 1 base from J, with 13 bases between. In DNA, the CDR3 is TGTGCCAGCAGCTTAGCGGGCAGGGGGGGTTCCTACGAGCAGTACTTC. It specifies CASSLAGRGGSYEQYF.

This clone was observed a handful of times. The V and J genes are TRBV25-1 and TRBJ2-7; 7 bases match TRBD1. CDR1 and CDR2 from the germline V gene are MGHDK and SYGVNS. The CDR3 is 15 amino acids. V trimming: 5 bases; J trimming: 1 base; junction bases outside the gene matches: 8. This CDR3 is CASSHSNRGSYEQYF. The CDR3 nucleotides are TGTGCCAGCAGTCATTCGAACAGGGGATCCTACGAGCAGTACTTC.

This clone is categorized as medium-sized (0.01 to 0.1%). The rearrangement uses TRBV5-5 and TRBJ1-2; no clear D. The CDR3 loop spans 15 amino acids. Trimming left V 3 bases short and J 0 bases short, with 12 bases between. CDR1 and CDR2 (germline): SGHKS, YYEKEE (reference sequence). CDR3 nucleotides: TGTGCCAGCAGCTATAGGCAGGCAGCTAACTATGGCTACACCTTC. Its translation is CASSYRQAANYGYTF.

The chain has TRBV30 and TRBJ1-1, with D tentatively TRBD1 (6 bases). The CDR3 covers 12 residues. V lost 7 bases, J lost 7 bases, and 16 bases lay in between. Germline CDR1 is GTSNPN and CDR2 is SVGIG (reference sequence). The CDR3 is CALAGTTGEAFF. The CDR3 DNA is TGTGCCTTAGCCGGGACAACGGGTGAAGCTTTCTTT.